This T cell receptor (beta chain) was retrieved from a study of vaccination and CD4 T cells after COVID-19. This clonotype has a handful of counts. The antigen remains undetermined. Described treatment: roughly ten-day PBMC culture with coronavirus spike peptide pools or control peptides (ViraFEST assay). Expanded clonotypes were found by TCR sequencing after peptide-pool stimulation (ViraFEST). This CDR3 spans 13 amino acids. The V gene lost 8 bases and the J gene lost 4 bases, with 14 bases spanning the gap. Looked up from germline, CDR1 is MGHRA and CDR2 is YSYEKL. An Oncomine TCR Beta short-read assay was used to sequence the DNA from cultured CD4+ T cells. TCRdb redid the calling of the PCR reads with MiXCR, one entry per CDR3 protein. Found here are some 15,000 distinct CDR3 sequences, around 50% of them singletons; the top ten hold roughly 7.6%.

This chain links TRBV4-1 with TRBJ2-5; the D gene is possibly TRBD1 (6 bases). The receptor comes from a human donor who had recovered from COVID-19. The sample taken for sequencing was CD4+ T cells from blood, cultured in vitro. This chain's CDR3 is CASSWGRGETQYF. As DNA, the CDR3 is TGCGCCAGCTCGTGGGGCAGGGGAGAGACCCAGTACTTC.